The 5 T cell receptor delta chains in this list originate from one sample, sequenced in a study of gamma-delta T cells after stem cell transplantation (dated by TCRdb to between 2015 and 2016). Receptor amplification or capture employed RT-PCR. The instrument was an Illumina MiSeq. Public reads were reanalyzed in TCRdb with CATT, and rows carrying the same DNA were merged afterwards. Recorded for this sample are 1,400 or so delta-chain clones; about 13% of them occurred a single time. The biggest ten clones account for over 25% of the sample. The specimen sequenced was gamma-delta T cells. Every receptor here comes from a human donor. It is not recorded whose cells these are; they may come from a transplant donor.

This clone was observed a handful of times. The protein TCRdb lists belongs to a much larger clone and differs from this DNA's translation at residue 15, which points to a read error; the protein shown is made from the DNA. J is TRDJ1 and V is TRDV2; 10 bases fit TRDD3. The CDR3 loop spans 19 amino acids. The V gene's germline CDR1 is GEAIGNYY and CDR2 EKD. The CDR3 DNA follows: TGTGCCTGTGACCCAGTAACACGTGGGGGGATACGCCGCACCGCTAAACTCATCTTT. It is translated as CACDPVTRGGIRRTAKLIF.

The sample holds a few counts of this clone. TCRdb's protein, taken from a much larger clone, differs from this DNA's translation at residue 3, likely owing to a read error; the protein displayed comes from the DNA. The chain joins TRDV2 to TRDJ3, with a possible D match to TRDD3 (6 bases). Per the germline V gene, CDR1 is GEAIGNYY and CDR2 is EKD. CDR3 length: 19 residues. For the CDR3, the DNA is TGTGCCCGTGACACCGGGGGACACACCTCGTCCTGGGACACCCGACAGATGTTTTTC. Its protein is CARDTGGHTSSWDTRQMFF.

This clone was observed a few times. A far larger clone lies a single base away; this is likely a read error. Other DNA sequences within the sample encode an identical CDR3. The rearrangement uses TRDV2 and TRDJ1; 9 nucleotides match TRDD3. In germline, CDR1 is GEAIGNYY, CDR2 EKD. This CDR3 is 19 amino acids long. This CDR3 is CACDTLLTGGPRSPDKLIF. CDR3 DNA: TGCGCCTGTGACACGCTCCTTACTGGGGGACCTCGGTCGCCCGATAAACTCATCTTT.

In its sample, this clone was seen a few times. The V call is TRDV2, the J call TRDJ1; TRDD3 agrees at 13 bases. The CDR3 is made up of 18 amino acids. With V trimmed by 0 bases and J by 4 bases, 10 bases remained unmatched. CDR1 is GEAIGNYY and CDR2 is EKD in the germline V gene. CDR3 sequence: CACDTVGGLGDTNDKLIF. For the CDR3, the DNA is TGTGCCTGTGACACCGTCGGTGGACTGGGGGATACGAACGATAAACTCATCTTT.

This clone counts as large. The sample carries other DNA sequences with the same CDR3. V is TRDV2 and J is TRDJ1, with 9 bases identical to TRDD3. Looked up from germline, CDR1 is GEAIGNYY and CDR2 is EKD. V lost 3 bases to trimming and J lost 6 bases; unmatched junction nucleotides: 4. The CDR3 covers 13 residues. CDR3 loop: CACDGLGENKLIF. The CDR3 nucleotides read TGTGCCTGTGACGGACTGGGGGAGAATAAACTCATCTTT.